This T cell receptor (beta chain) was captured in a study of blood T cell repertoires in COVID-19. Sequencing used immunoSEQ multiplex PCR; TCRdb keeps in-frame clones, though not all of them. The sample lists roughly 250,000 clones; about 83% were seen once. V lost 0 bases and J 3 bases, leaving 13 bases between the germline ends. This CDR3 comprises 16 residues. CDR1 is SGHDT, CDR2 YYEEEE, per germline. The gene calls are TRBV5-6 and TRBJ1-5, with unresolved D. What was sequenced was PBMCs or T cells enriched from blood (not recorded which). The source is a woman between 50 and 59 years old who had recovered from COVID-19. The CDR3 DNA reads as TGTGCCAGCAGCTTGGGGGCGGGAGCGATCAATCAGCCCCAGCATTTT. It encodes CASSLGAGAINQPQHF. Complete variable domain (other parts from reference TRBV5-6 and TRBJ1-5): DAGVTQSPTHLIKTRGQQVTLRCSPKSGHDTVSWYQQALGQGPQFIFQYYEEEERQRGNFPDRFSGHQFPNYSSELNVNALLLGDSALYLCASSLGAGAINQPQHFGDGTRLSIL.